The rows below give T cell receptor beta chains drawn from one sample of a study of siplizumab effects on memory and regulatory T cells. The protocol was immunoSEQ multiplex PCR, while the TCRdb copy is restricted to in-frame clones and leaves out a portion. The repertoire holds approximately 50,000 clones, with 93% as singletons. Sample: CD8+ T cells sorted from blood. The source is a human donor in good health. Both conserved end residues are part of each CDR3. The D gene is left open where the match is weak.

cdr3_aa: CASSQPFSGSSYNEQFF; j_call: TRBJ2-1; d_call: TRBD2; v_call: TRBV5-1
cdr3_aa: CASSQEGQGAWNTEAFF; j_call: TRBJ1-1; d_call: TRBD1; v_call: TRBV4-2
cdr3_aa: CATTRAAVPSTDTQYF; j_call: TRBJ2-3; d_call: .; v_call: TRBV15
cdr3_aa: CASSLRTSGSPYNEQFF; j_call: TRBJ2-1; d_call: TRBD2; v_call: TRBV7-3
cdr3_aa: CSVEDRVHEQFF; j_call: TRBJ2-1; d_call: .; v_call: TRBV29-1
cdr3_aa: CASSKREKYNEQFF; j_call: TRBJ2-1; d_call: TRBD2; v_call: TRBV28
cdr3_aa: CASSVGGIADYNEQFF; j_call: TRBJ2-1; d_call: .; v_call: TRBV9
cdr3_aa: CASSLGGLSEKLFF; j_call: TRBJ1-4; d_call: .; v_call: TRBV7-9
cdr3_aa: CASSIGGNSNQPQHF; j_call: TRBJ1-5; d_call: .; v_call: TRBV19
cdr3_aa: CACISPPQGLNYGYTF; j_call: TRBJ1-2; d_call: .; v_call: TRBV30
cdr3_aa: CASSPEYRPSYEQYF; j_call: TRBJ2-7; d_call: .; v_call: TRBV19
cdr3_aa: CASSFMYVGGLKLTDTQYF; j_call: TRBJ2-3; d_call: .; v_call: TRBV28
cdr3_aa: CASSLRRLPNEQFF; j_call: TRBJ2-1; d_call: .; v_call: TRBV7-3
cdr3_aa: CASLPSTGTVSTDTQYF; j_call: TRBJ2-3; d_call: TRBD1; v_call: TRBV27
cdr3_aa: CASSPLGGQTTSYNEQFF; j_call: TRBJ2-1; d_call: .; v_call: TRBV7-9
cdr3_aa: CASSQGLGLAGSNEQFF; j_call: TRBJ2-1; d_call: TRBD2; v_call: TRBV14
cdr3_aa: CASSEDGAGEQFF; j_call: TRBJ2-1; d_call: .; v_call: TRBV25-1
cdr3_aa: CASSSLGDYTQYF; j_call: TRBJ2-3; d_call: .; v_call: TRBV28
cdr3_aa: CASSYPLGPDTQYF; j_call: TRBJ2-3; d_call: .; v_call: TRBV5-5
cdr3_aa: CASSPGEGTEAFF; j_call: TRBJ1-1; d_call: .; v_call: TRBV28
cdr3_aa: CASTQSGGLPDTQYF; j_call: TRBJ2-3; d_call: .; v_call: TRBV23-1
cdr3_aa: CASSVTSGRMEQYF; j_call: TRBJ2-7; d_call: TRBD2; v_call: TRBV6-6
cdr3_aa: CASSLIHMTVGTDTQYF; j_call: TRBJ2-3; d_call: .; v_call: TRBV7-9
cdr3_aa: CASKARFLDTEAFF; j_call: TRBJ1-1; d_call: .; v_call: TRBV7-2
cdr3_aa: CASSDGNLNTQYF; j_call: TRBJ2-3; d_call: .; v_call: TRBV6-4
cdr3_aa: CASSEPAGGFYEQYF; j_call: TRBJ2-7; d_call: TRBD2; v_call: TRBV6-1
cdr3_aa: CASSQGPVGLEQYF; j_call: TRBJ2-7; d_call: .; v_call: TRBV14
cdr3_aa: CASQPPTGGFYNEQFF; j_call: TRBJ2-1; d_call: TRBD1; v_call: TRBV27
cdr3_aa: CASSQEGGHPNTEAFF; j_call: TRBJ1-1; d_call: .; v_call: TRBV4-1
cdr3_aa: CASSLGLNQPQHF; j_call: TRBJ1-5; d_call: .; v_call: TRBV27
cdr3_aa: CASSPRLADEQYF; j_call: TRBJ2-7; d_call: TRBD2; v_call: TRBV7-6
cdr3_aa: CASSRDRDLYGYTF; j_call: TRBJ1-2; d_call: TRBD1; v_call: TRBV6-5
cdr3_aa: CAAGFDSPLHF; j_call: TRBJ1-6; d_call: .; v_call: TRBV28
cdr3_aa: CASSVSQRSSYNEQFF; j_call: TRBJ2-1; d_call: .; v_call: TRBV9
cdr3_aa: CASSFSGANVLTF; j_call: TRBJ2-6; d_call: .; v_call: TRBV7-9
cdr3_aa: CSVGLTYEQYF; j_call: TRBJ2-7; d_call: .; v_call: TRBV29-1
cdr3_aa: CASSQEGGSAYEQYF; j_call: TRBJ2-7; d_call: .; v_call: TRBV4-2
cdr3_aa: CASSVEFGTGDNEQFF; j_call: TRBJ2-1; d_call: TRBD1; v_call: TRBV5-5
cdr3_aa: CAISESIRQSYGYTF; j_call: TRBJ1-2; d_call: .; v_call: TRBV10-3
cdr3_aa: CASSQDKAGGSYNEQFF; j_call: TRBJ2-1; d_call: TRBD2; v_call: TRBV4-1
cdr3_aa: CASSPSGRQPQHF; j_call: TRBJ1-5; d_call: .; v_call: TRBV6-5